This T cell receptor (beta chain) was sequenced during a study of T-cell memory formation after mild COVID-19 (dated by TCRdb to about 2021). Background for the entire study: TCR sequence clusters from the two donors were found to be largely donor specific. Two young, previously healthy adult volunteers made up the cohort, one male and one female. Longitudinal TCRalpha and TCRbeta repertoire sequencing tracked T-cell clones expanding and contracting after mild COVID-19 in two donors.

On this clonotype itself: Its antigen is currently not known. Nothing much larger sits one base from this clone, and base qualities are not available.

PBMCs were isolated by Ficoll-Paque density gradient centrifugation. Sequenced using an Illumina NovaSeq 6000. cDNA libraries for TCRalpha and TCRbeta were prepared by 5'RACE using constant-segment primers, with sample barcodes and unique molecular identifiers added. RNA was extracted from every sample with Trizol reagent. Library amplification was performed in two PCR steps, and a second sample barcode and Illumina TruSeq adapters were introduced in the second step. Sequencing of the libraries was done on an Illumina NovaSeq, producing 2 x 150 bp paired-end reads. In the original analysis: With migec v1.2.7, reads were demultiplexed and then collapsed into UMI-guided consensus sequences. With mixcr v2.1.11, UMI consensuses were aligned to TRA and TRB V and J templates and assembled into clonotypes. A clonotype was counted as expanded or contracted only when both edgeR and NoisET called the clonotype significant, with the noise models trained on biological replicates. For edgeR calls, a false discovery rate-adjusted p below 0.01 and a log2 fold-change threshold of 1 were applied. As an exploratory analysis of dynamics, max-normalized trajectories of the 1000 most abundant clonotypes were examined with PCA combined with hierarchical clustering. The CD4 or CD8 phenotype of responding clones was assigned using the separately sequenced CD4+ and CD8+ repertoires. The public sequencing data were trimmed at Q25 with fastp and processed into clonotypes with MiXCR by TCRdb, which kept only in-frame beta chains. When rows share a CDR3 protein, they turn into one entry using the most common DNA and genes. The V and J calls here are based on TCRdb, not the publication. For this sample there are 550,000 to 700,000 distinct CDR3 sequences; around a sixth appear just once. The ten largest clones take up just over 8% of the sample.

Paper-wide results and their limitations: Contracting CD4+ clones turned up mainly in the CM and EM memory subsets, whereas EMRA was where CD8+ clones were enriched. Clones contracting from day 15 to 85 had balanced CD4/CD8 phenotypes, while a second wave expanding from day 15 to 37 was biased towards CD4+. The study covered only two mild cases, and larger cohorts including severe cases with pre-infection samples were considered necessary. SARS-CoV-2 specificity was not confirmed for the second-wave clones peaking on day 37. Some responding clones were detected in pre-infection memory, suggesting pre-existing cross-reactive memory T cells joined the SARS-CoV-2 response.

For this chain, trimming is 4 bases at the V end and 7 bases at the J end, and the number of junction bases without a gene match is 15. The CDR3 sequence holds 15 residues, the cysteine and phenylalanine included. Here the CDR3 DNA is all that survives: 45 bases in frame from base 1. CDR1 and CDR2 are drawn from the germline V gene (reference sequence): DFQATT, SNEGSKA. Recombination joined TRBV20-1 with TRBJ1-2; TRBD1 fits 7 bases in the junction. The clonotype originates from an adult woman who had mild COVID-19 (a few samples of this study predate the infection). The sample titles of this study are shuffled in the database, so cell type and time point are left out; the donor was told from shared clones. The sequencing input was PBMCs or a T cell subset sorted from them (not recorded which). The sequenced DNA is TGCAGTGCTACGTCTAAAGGGACAGTTTTCGGTGGCTACACCTTC. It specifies CSATSKGTVFGGYTF.